This T cell receptor beta chain comes out of a study of OX40 agonist ivuxolimab in advanced cancers. Study-level findings and limits: Normalized expansion of T-cell clones was also low for some nonresponders. Average numbers of expanded clones were greater in CD8+ T cells than in CD4+.

Sequencing used immunoSEQ multiplex PCR; TCRdb keeps in-frame clones, though not all of them. The sample records tens of thousands of clones, less than 90% being singletons. Worth noting for this clone: Its target is unknown.

This CDR3 has 15 residues. The V and J ends lost 2 bases and 4 bases, in that order; junction bases with no gene match: 2. The germline V gene encodes CDR1 MNHEY and CDR2 SVGAGI. The input for sequencing was CD4+ or CD8+ T cells sorted from blood, taken in a trial of the OX40 agonist ivuxolimab. The chain couples TRBV6-5 to TRBJ2-6; 7 bases are a match to TRBD1. The TCR originated in an adult with an advanced solid tumor such as melanoma, head and neck, liver or kidney cancer. As DNA, the CDR3 is TGTGCCAGCAGTTACAGGGGGCTCGGGGCCAACGTCCTGACTTTC. This translates into CASSYRGLGANVLTF.